The 9 T cell receptor beta chains presented below share a single source sample, sequenced in a study of blood T cell repertoires in COVID-19. Profiling relied on immunoSEQ multiplex PCR, and the TCRdb table lists in-frame clones only, not all of them. The table has about 230,000 clones, approximately 90% seen once. The specimen sequenced was PBMCs or T cells enriched from blood (not recorded which). The receptors shown here come from a man under 40 who had recovered from COVID-19.

The rearrangement links TRBV7-2 to TRBJ2-5; weak D call: TRBD2 (5 bases). The CDR3 totals 17 residues. Germline V gene lookup returns CDR1 SGHTA and CDR2 FQGNSA. The V end lost 2 bases, the J end lost 2 bases, and 18 bases lay between the germline ends. In DNA, the CDR3 is TGTGCCAGCAGCTTATATATAAGCGGCAATAAACAAGAGACCCAGTACTTC. Its translation: CASSLYISGNKQETQYF.

The chain combines TRBV3-1 (or the pseudogene TRBV3-2) with TRBJ2-3, with D tentatively TRBD2 (6 bases). The CDR3 sequence is 15 residues long. CDR1 and CDR2 (germline): LGHDT, YNNKEL (reference sequence). Between the trimmed V and J ends, which lost 4 bases and 0 bases, there was a span of 11 bases. The CDR3 protein is CASSRFAGSTDTQYF. The CDR3, as DNA: TGTGCCAGCAGCCGATTTGCGGGGAGCACAGATACGCAGTATTTT.

This clone appeared once. J is TRBJ2-5 and V is TRBV12-3 or TRBV12-4; no clear D. V lost 5 bases and J lost 5, with 6 bases in between. This CDR3 region has 11 residues. The CDR3 is CASSLQETQYF. The CDR3 DNA reads TGTGCCAGCAGTCTCCAGGAGACCCAGTACTTC.

The CDR3 loop is CASSRQGGGYSNQPQHF. DNA for the CDR3: TGTGCCAGCAGCCGACAGGGCGGGGGGTATAGCAATCAGCCCCAGCATTTT. The chain combines TRBV2 with TRBJ1-5; 7 nucleotides agree with TRBD1. With 6 bases clipped from V and 0 bases from J, the junction kept 11 bases outside the gene matches. Germline V gene sequence: CDR1 SNHLY, CDR2 FYNNEI. The CDR3 runs to 17 residues.

The V call is TRBV5-1, the J call TRBJ1-2; 7 bases are shared with TRBD1. V lost 4 bases and J lost 3; bases outside the gene matches: 6. Germline assignment: CDR1 SGHRS and CDR2 YFSETQ. The CDR3 is 14 amino acids. The CDR3 region has the DNA TGCGCCAGCAGCCGGTGGGACAGCGACTATGGCTACACCTTC. This sequence encodes CASSRWDSDYGYTF.

This clone was recorded only once. The chain links TRBV5-5 to TRBJ1-1, with D perhaps matching TRBD1 (5 bases). The CDR3 sequence is 15 residues long. CDR1 is SGHKS, CDR2 YYEKEE, per germline (reference sequence). Between the trimmed V and J ends, which lost 1 base and 2 bases, there was a span of 12 bases. The CDR3 loop reads CASSLWGNTNTEAFF. For the CDR3, the DNA is TGTGCCAGCAGCTTGTGGGGCAACACTAACACTGAAGCTTTCTTT. The entire variable domain, with the rest obtained from reference TRBV5-5 and TRBJ1-1, is as follows: DAGVTQSPTHLIKTRGQQVTLRCSPISGHKSVSWYQQVLGQGPQFIFQYYEKEERGRGNFPDRFSARQFPNYSSELNVNALLLGDSALYLCASSLWGNTNTEAFFGQGTRLTVV.

V and J are TRBV6-2 or TRBV6-3 and TRBJ2-1; the match to TRBD2 covers 9 bases. The V segment lost 6 bases and the J segment 4 bases; nucleotides outside the gene matches: 10. The CDR3 is made up of 16 amino acids. Germline CDR1 reads MNHEY; CDR2 reads SVGEGT. The CDR3 nucleotides read TGTGCCAGCAGCCCGTTAGCGGGGGACTATTACAATGAGCAGTTCTTC. Translation: CASSPLAGDYYNEQFF.

CDR3 sequence: CASSPGLVNTGELFF. The CDR3 DNA reads as TGTGCCAGCAGCCCGGGACTAGTAAACACCGGGGAGCTGTTTTTT. The rearrangement uses TRBV11-1 and TRBJ2-2; 8 nucleotides align to TRBD2. Germline V gene sequence: CDR1 SGHAT, CDR2 FQDESV (reference sequence). J gave up 2 bases and V 5 bases, and 4 bases lay outside the gene matches. The length of the CDR3 is 15 residues. The full variable domain, with the rest looked up from reference TRBV11-1 and TRBJ2-2, is EAEVAQSPRYKITEKSQAVAFWCDPISGHATLYWYRQILGQGPELLVQFQDESVVDDSQLPKDRFSAERLKGVDSTLKIQPAELGDSAMYLCASSPGLVNTGELFFGEGSRLTVL.

Regarding this clone: Other DNA sequences in the same sample also yield this CDR3. The chain joins TRBV4-3 to TRBJ2-2; 8 bases line up with TRBD1. The CDR3 is 17 amino acids. Germline V gives CDR1 LGHNA, CDR2 YSLEER. V lost 0 bases to trimming and J lost 0 bases; unmatched junction nucleotides: 3. CDR3 DNA: TGCGCCAGCAGCCAAGATCGGGGACAGGCGAACACCGGGGAGCTGTTTTTT. It is translated as CASSQDRGQANTGELFF.